This T cell receptor beta chain derives from a study of blood T cell repertoires in COVID-19. Study information: T cells, B-cell-depleted T cells, or PBMCs provided the cDNA or gDNA that served as material.

The CDR3 loop spans 15 amino acids. V lost 3 bases, J lost 8 bases, and 7 bases stayed unmatched. From germline, CDR1 is WNHNN and CDR2 SYGVQD (reference sequence). Clones were sequenced by immunoSEQ multiplex PCR, and TCRdb holds only the in-frame ones, with some missing. The sample yields 130,000 to 150,000 clones, around four fifths seen once. This clonotype was obtained from a woman in her thirties or forties who had recovered from COVID-19. The chain couples TRBV10-1 to TRBJ1-4; 9 nucleotides align to TRBD1. Sequencing input: PBMCs or T cells enriched from blood (not recorded which). The CDR3 loop is CASSEVGQGCEKLFF. The CDR3 nucleotides are TGCGCCAGCAGTGAAGTTGGACAGGGGTGCGAAAAACTGTTTTTT.